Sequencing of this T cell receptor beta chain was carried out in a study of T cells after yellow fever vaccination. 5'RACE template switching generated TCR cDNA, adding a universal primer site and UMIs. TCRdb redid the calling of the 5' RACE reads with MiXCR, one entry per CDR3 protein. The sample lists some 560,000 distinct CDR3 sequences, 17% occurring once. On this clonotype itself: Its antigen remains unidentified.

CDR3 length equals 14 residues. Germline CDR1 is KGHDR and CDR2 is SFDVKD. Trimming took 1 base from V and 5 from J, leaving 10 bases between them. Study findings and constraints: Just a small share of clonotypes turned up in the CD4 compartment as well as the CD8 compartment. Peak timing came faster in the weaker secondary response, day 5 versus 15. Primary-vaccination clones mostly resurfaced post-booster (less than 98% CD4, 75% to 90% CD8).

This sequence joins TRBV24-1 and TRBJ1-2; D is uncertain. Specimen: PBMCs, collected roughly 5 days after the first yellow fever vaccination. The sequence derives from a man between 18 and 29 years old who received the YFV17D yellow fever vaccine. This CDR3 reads CATSDLTRGYGYTF. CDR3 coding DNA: TGTGCCACCAGTGATTTAACGCGGGGATATGGCTACACCTTC.